The clone carrying this T cell receptor (beta chain) was seen a handful of times. This sample is part of a study of blood T cells in healthy people across ages. The CDR3 sequence is 14 residues long. Trimming stripped 0 bases from V and 7 bases from J, with 12 bases between. Per germline, CDR1 LGHNA and CDR2 YNFKEQ. Every participating donor contributed roughly 10 milliliters of peripheral blood through a draw. Using a J-beta primer mix together with a sample-barcoded 5' primer, a second PCR was run for roughly 6 to 12 cycles. Researchers report that a template-switch adaptor with 12 random nucleotides tagged each cDNA molecule. TCRdb reprocessed the 5' RACE reads with MiXCR, giving one entry per CDR3 protein. Here the sample spans some 800,000 distinct CDR3 sequences, 25% being singletons. These data are also associated with another study on T cells of mothers and their children. From that paper: Donors were three healthy Caucasian mothers and their six children. Each mother yielded more than 8 million TCR beta CDR3 reads. Each child yielded several million reads.

J is TRBJ2-5 and V is TRBV4-2; no reliable D call. The sample taken for sequencing was blood. This clonotype originated in a boy between 10 and 17 years old in good health. CDR3 loop: CASSQDRGPGTQYF. CDR3 sequence (DNA): TGTGCCAGCAGCCAAGATCGAGGCCCAGGGACCCAGTACTTC.